Below, 6 T cell receptor beta chains from the same sample are listed, as sequenced in a study of cytomegalovirus exposure and HLA in healthy donors. Primers for the PCR totalled 60 Vbeta and 13 Jbeta. The assay was immunoSEQ multiplex PCR, and TCRdb's table has in-frame clones only and misses some. The sample yields 200,000 to 250,000 clones, approximately 70% seen once. The sequenced material came from PBMCs. The receptors come from a man between 35 and 55 years old in good health and CMV-seropositive.

J is TRBJ1-1 and V is TRBV5-8, with 9 bases aligning to TRBD1. J was trimmed by 5 bases and V by 4 bases; bases with no gene match: 9. The CDR3 spans 15 residues. The germline gives CDR1 SGHTS, CDR2 YDEGEE. The CDR3: CASSTLQGAKTEAFF. The CDR3 nucleotides read TGTGCCAGCAGCACCCTACAGGGGGCGAAAACTGAAGCTTTCTTT. Full variable domain (remainder filled in from reference TRBV5-8 and TRBJ1-1): EAGVTQSPTHLIKTRGQQATLRCSPISGHTSVYWYQQALGLGLQFLLWYDEGEERNRGNFPPRFSGRQFPNYSSELNVNALELEDSALYLCASSTLQGAKTEAFFGQGTRLTVV.

Only a few counts were recorded for this clone. The chain joins TRBV29-1 to TRBJ2-7; TRBD1 is a possible D gene (5 bases). The CDR3 runs to 14 residues. V was trimmed by 5 bases and J by 5 bases, leaving 19 bases between them. Germline loops: CDR1 SQVTM, CDR2 ANQGSEA. The CDR3 region is CSVNSPSRQNEQYF. For the CDR3, the DNA is TGCAGCGTTAACTCCCCCTCTCGACAGAACGAGCAGTACTTC.

V and J are TRBV6-6 and TRBJ1-1; 8 bases agree with TRBD1. CDR1 MNHNY and CDR2 SVGAGI come from the germline V gene (reference sequence). The CDR3 covers 12 residues. The J segment lost 7 bases and the V segment lost 9 bases, leaving 7 bases of the junction unmatched. CDR3 DNA sequence: TGTGCCAGTTGGACAGGGATAGATGAAGCTTTCTTT. Its protein is CASWTGIDEAFF.

The chain employs TRBV7-2 and TRBJ2-7, with 8 bases aligning to TRBD1. The CDR3 has 13 amino acids. The germline gives CDR1 SGHTA, CDR2 FQGNSA. V lost 3 bases to trimming and J lost 4 bases; unmatched junction nucleotides: 2. CDR3 loop: CASSFDRGYEQYF. DNA of the CDR3: TGTGCCAGCAGCTTTGACAGGGGATACGAGCAGTACTTC.

The V call is TRBV5-6, the J call TRBJ2-7, with a possible D match to TRBD2 (5 bases). Between the trimmed V and J ends, which lost 1 base and 2 bases, there was a span of 19 bases. From germline, CDR1 is SGHDT and CDR2 YYEEEE. The length of the CDR3 is 17 residues. CDR3 loop: CASSLSSDFSLPYEQYF. The DNA for the CDR3 is TGTGCCAGCAGCTTGTCCTCGGACTTCTCCCTGCCCTACGAGCAGTACTTC.

The chain recombines TRBV7-2 with TRBJ2-2, with TRBD2 matching 7 bases. J gave up 5 bases and V 5 bases, and 5 bases lay outside the gene matches. The CDR3 is 14 amino acids. In germline, CDR1 is SGHTA, CDR2 FQGNSA. The CDR3 DNA sequence: TGTGCCAGCAGCAATACCGGGGGGACCGGGGAGCTGTTTTTT. Translated, it gives CASSNTGGTGELFF.